This T cell receptor (beta chain) comes out of a study of spatial heterogeneity in lung cancer. Study at large: The donors comprised about 70 untreated early-stage non-small cell lung cancer patients. Available follow-up PBMC samples, collected a median of about 2 years post-resection, were sequenced. Findings of the study overall: There were more appearances of ubiquitous expanded tumor TCRs in blood at resection than at follow-up.

The time point denotes: blood at routine non-recurrence follow-up after resection. The germline gives CDR1 LGHDT, CDR2 YNNKEL (reference sequence). V was shortened by 8 bases and J by 6 bases, with 13 bases between the two germline ends. CDR3 length equals 13 residues. TCRdb used MiXCR to reprocess the 5' RACE reads, holding one entry per CDR3 protein. Among 40,000 to 45,000 distinct CDR3 sequences listed, around 21% were seen once. To note about this clonotype: Its specificity is not known.

The V call is TRBV3-1, the J call TRBJ2-2, with D unclear. The receptor was isolated from a female donor with early-stage non-small cell lung cancer. The sequencing here drew on PBMCs, taken at follow-up. CDR3 loop: CASGPGHAGELFF. CDR3 bases: TGTGCCAGCGGGCCGGGCCACGCCGGGGAGCTGTTTTTT.